The 26 T cell receptor beta chains below all came from one sample that was sequenced in a study of shared T cell receptors in the human thymus. Measured with immunoSEQ multiplex PCR; TCRdb has only the in-frame clones, and not every one. The sample shows roughly 700,000 clones, around 89% of them seen only once. The same data also contributed to another study, on human thymus T cells.

The sequencing input was thymocytes. The receptors derive from a boy less than two years old with a congenital heart defect.

The J gene is TRBJ2-4, the V gene TRBV11-2, with 10 bases that match TRBD1. Germline V lookup: CDR1 SGHAT, CDR2 FQNNGV. Losses at the gene ends were 4 bases for V and 5 bases for J; bases not matched to a gene: 8. CDR3 length equals 16 residues. The CDR3 loop reads CASSSTAGTGENIQYF. The CDR3 DNA reads as TGTGCCAGCAGCTCCACCGCCGGGACAGGGGAAAACATTCAGTACTTC. The whole variable domain, filled in from reference TRBV11-2 and TRBJ2-4, reads EAGVAQSPRYKIIEKRQSVAFWCNPISGHATLYWYQQILGQGPKLLIQFQNNGVVDDSQLPKDRFSAERLKGVDSTLKIQPAKLEDSAVYLCASSSTAGTGENIQYFGAGTRLSVL.

The chain combines TRBV2 with TRBJ2-4; a weak D match, TRBD1 (6 bases). The CDR3 sequence is 15 residues long. Per germline, CDR1 SNHLY and CDR2 FYNNEI. V was shortened by 6 bases and J by 4 bases, with 16 bases between the two germline ends. CDR3 protein: CASSPWGQGKNIQYF. The DNA for the CDR3 is TGTGCCAGCAGCCCCTGGGGGCAGGGGAAAAACATTCAGTACTTC.

The chain has TRBV12-1 and TRBJ1-2; the table calls TRBD1, which could not be checked here. TRBV12-1 is a pseudogene segment. The CDR3 totals 16 residues. The CDR3 spells CASSSPGQGSNYGYTF. CDR3 nucleotide sequence: TGTGCCAGCAGCTCCCCGGGACAGGGGTCAAACTATGGCTACACCTTC.

V gene TRBV4-1 combines with J gene TRBJ1-5; TRBD1 matches 10 bases. CDR3 length: 18 residues. Germline V gene sequence: CDR1 MGHRA, CDR2 YSYEKL. The ends lost 0 bases at V and 0 bases at J; junction bases unmatched: 5. The CDR3 spells CASSQDRQGAISNQPQHF. In DNA, the CDR3 is TGCGCCAGCAGCCAAGATCGACAGGGGGCGATTAGCAATCAGCCCCAGCATTTT.

The chain uses TRBV11-3 and TRBJ2-1; D gene ambiguous. CDR3 length: 14 residues. Trimming took 2 bases from V and 4 from J, leaving 9 bases between them. Germline CDR1 reads SGHNT; CDR2 reads YENEEA. The CDR3 bases are TGTGCCAGCAGCTTACGCTACGTATACAATGAGCAGTTCTTC. This encodes CASSLRYVYNEQFF.

CDR3 in amino acids: CASSCSGSRTDTQYF. DNA for the CDR3: TGTGCCAGCAGTTGTAGCGGGAGTCGCACAGATACGCAGTATTTT. The gene calls are TRBV11-2 and TRBJ2-3, with 9 nucleotides matching TRBD2. Looked up from germline, CDR1 is SGHAT and CDR2 is FQNNGV. This CDR3 contains 15 residues. Trimming at V came to 6 bases and at J to 1 base, leaving 5 bases not matched to a gene.

V is TRBV28 and J is TRBJ2-7, with TRBD2 matching 7 bases. Trimming cost V 3 bases and J 5 bases; bases outside gene matches: 4. The CDR3 runs to 13 residues. The germline gives CDR1 MDHEN, CDR2 SYDVKM. In DNA form, the CDR3 reads TGTGCCAGCAGTTTTGGGCGGGAGAACGAGCAGTACTTC. Translating it yields CASSFGRENEQYF.

This sequence joins TRBV4-2 and TRBJ2-7, with 10 bases fitting TRBD2. Per germline, CDR1 LGHNA and CDR2 YNFKEQ. The CDR3 has 18 residues. V trimming: 0 bases; J trimming: 1 base; junction bases outside the gene matches: 9. Written as DNA, the CDR3 is TGTGCCAGCAGCCAAGATCAGTTGACTAGCGGGTCTTCCTACGAGCAGTACTTC. Translating it yields CASSQDQLTSGSSYEQYF.

V is TRBV2 and J is TRBJ1-2; D is uncertain. The germline V gene encodes CDR1 SNHLY and CDR2 FYNNEI. V was trimmed by 2 bases and J by 1 base, leaving 17 bases between them. The CDR3 is made up of 17 amino acids. The chain's CDR3 is CASSEWPGEVGNYGYTF. For the CDR3, the DNA is TGTGCCAGCAGTGAATGGCCGGGAGAGGTCGGTAACTATGGCTACACCTTC.

This chain links TRBV5-4 with TRBJ1-2; TRBD1 matches 7 bases. The CDR3 contains 15 residues. Germline lookup yields CDR1 SGHNT and CDR2 YYREEE (reference sequence). Germline trimming cut 3 bases from V and 0 bases from J; bases unmatched to any gene: 5. The CDR3 coding sequence is TGTGCCAGCAGCTCCGACAGGGCTACTAACTATGGCTACACCTTC. Its translation: CASSSDRATNYGYTF.

The rearrangement uses TRBV2 and TRBJ2-3, with D perhaps matching TRBD2 (5 bases). This CDR3 has 17 residues. The V and J ends lost 7 bases and 0 bases respectively, with 20 bases between them. Germline CDR1 is SNHLY and CDR2 is FYNNEI. The CDR3 spells CASTPEAERRSTDTQYF. CDR3 in DNA: TGTGCCAGCACCCCAGAAGCGGAGCGGAGGAGCACAGATACGCAGTATTTT.

The chain uses TRBV9 and TRBJ2-3; 9 bases match TRBD2. This CDR3 is 17 amino acids long. Germline CDR1 and CDR2: SGDLS and YYNGEE. V was clipped by 2 bases and J by 3 bases; unmatched bases: 10. CDR3 nucleotides: TGTGCCAGCAGCGTCTCGGCTAGCGGGAATCGGACAGATACGCAGTATTTT. This gives the protein CASSVSASGNRTDTQYF.

This clone has more than one count but fewer than ten. The V and J genes are TRBV28 and TRBJ2-1; maybe TRBD2 (6 bases). CDR3 length: 15 residues. Trimming took off 5 bases at V and 4 bases at J, with 15 bases between the two ends. CDR1 and CDR2 from the germline V gene are MDHEN and SYDVKM. CDR3 DNA: TGTGCCAGCAGTCCGAGGGACTCCGGATACAATGAGCAGTTCTTC. Protein: CASSPRDSGYNEQFF. The full variable domain, completed using reference TRBV28 and TRBJ2-1, is DVKVTQSSRYLVKRTGEKVFLECVQDMDHENMFWYRQDPGLGLRLIYFSYDVKMKEKGDIPEGYSVSREKKERFSLILESASTNQTSMYLCASSPRDSGYNEQFFGPGTRLTVL.

Comment on this clone: Sequence at one end of the junction differs from germline and may be a read error. The rearrangement joins TRBV29-1 to TRBJ2-7; 8 bases are a match to TRBD1. There are 13 residues in the CDR3. Germline V gene sequence: CDR1 SQVTM, CDR2 ANQGSEA. The CDR3 DNA follows: TGCAGCCCCCGCCCCGGGACAGGAGTAGTATTGAACTTC. Translated: CSPRPGTGVVLNF.

The CDR3 loop reads CASSPTEETQYF. CDR3 bases: TGTGCCAGCAGCCCGACGGAGGAGACCCAGTACTTC. The rearrangement links TRBV25-1 to TRBJ2-5, with D unresolved. CDR3 size: 12 residues. Trimming stripped 6 bases from V and 5 bases from J, with 10 bases between. Germline CDR1 is MGHDK and CDR2 is SYGVNS. The full variable domain, completed using reference TRBV25-1 and TRBJ2-5, is EADIYQTPRYLVIGTGKKITLECSQTMGHDKMYWYQQDPGMELHLIHYSYGVNSTEKGDLSSESTVSRIRTEHFPLTLESARPSHTSQYLCASSPTEETQYFGPGTRLLVL.

The rearrangement uses TRBV28 and TRBJ1-5; tentatively, D is TRBD1 (5 bases). V was trimmed by 5 bases and J by 6 bases, leaving 14 bases between them. The CDR3 covers 14 residues. The germline V gene has CDR1 MDHEN and CDR2 SYDVKM. The CDR3, as DNA: TGTGCCAGCAGTGCTGGGGGGGAAGGTCAGCCCCAGCATTTT. Its protein product is CASSAGGEGQPQHF.

The rearrangement uses TRBV4-2 and TRBJ2-7; TRBD2 is a possible D gene (6 bases). Trimming took off 0 bases at V and 3 bases at J, with 18 bases between the two ends. The CDR3 is made up of 17 amino acids. Germline V gene sequence: CDR1 LGHNA, CDR2 YNFKEQ. CDR3: CASSQEGGLADVYEQYF. Here the CDR3 DNA reads TGTGCCAGCAGCCAAGAAGGTGGCTTAGCGGACGTCTACGAGCAGTACTTC.

This chain connects TRBV18 to TRBJ2-7, with 7 positions matching TRBD2. From germline, CDR1 is KGHSH and CDR2 LQKENI. The CDR3 is 19 amino acids. V dropped 6 bases and J dropped 2; count of bases not matched to a gene: 22. The DNA for the CDR3 is TGTGCCAGCTCCCCTTACCCCCGAGGGGTCCAGCGGGAACCCTACGAGCAGTACTTC. Its protein is CASSPYPRGVQREPYEQYF.

This clone appeared once. The CDR3 sequence: CASSVGGLAAPSTDTQYF. The CDR3 DNA sequence: TGTGCCAGCAGCGTCGGGGGACTAGCGGCCCCTAGCACAGATACGCAGTATTTT. The V and J genes are TRBV9 and TRBJ2-3; 11 nucleotides agree with TRBD2. With 2 bases clipped from V and 0 bases from J, the junction kept 8 bases outside the gene matches. The CDR3 is 18 residues long. Germline V gene lookup returns CDR1 SGDLS and CDR2 YYNGEE.

J is TRBJ2-7 and V is TRBV12-5; D is possibly TRBD1 (6 bases). The V gene lost 3 bases and the J gene lost 1 base, with 19 bases spanning the gap. The CDR3 has 17 residues. In germline, CDR1 is LGHNT, CDR2 FRNRAP. The CDR3 sequence: CASGFYDRRAPSYEQYF. Here the CDR3 DNA reads TGTGCTAGTGGTTTCTATGACAGGAGAGCCCCTTCCTACGAGCAGTACTTC.

V is TRBV6-1 and J is TRBJ1-4, with TRBD1 matching 11 bases. CDR3 length: 15 residues. Germline CDR1 MNHNS, CDR2 SASEGT. Trimming at V came to 6 bases and at J to 7 bases, leaving 7 bases not matched to a gene. The CDR3 DNA reads TGTGCCAGCAGGCTCGGGACAGGGGGTCCTGAAAAACTGTTTTTT. It codes for CASRLGTGGPEKLFF.

This clone was observed a few times. V is TRBV28 and J is TRBJ1-2; D unresolved. Germline V gene data show CDR1 as MDHEN and CDR2 as SYDVKM. V shed 6 bases and J shed 8 bases, with 13 bases lying between them. The CDR3 sequence is 12 residues long. The CDR3 nucleotides are TGTGCCAGCAGCCCCTGGGAGAAGGGCTACACCTTC. Its translation is CASSPWEKGYTF.

The chain couples TRBV5-6 to TRBJ1-5; 8 bases agree with TRBD1. This CDR3 has 15 amino acids. Germline trimming cut 4 bases from V and 6 bases from J; bases unmatched to any gene: 9. In germline, CDR1 is SGHDT, CDR2 YYEEEE. This chain's CDR3 is CASSTNRGGCQPQHF. The CDR3 coding sequence is TGTGCCAGCAGCACAAACAGGGGGGGTTGTCAGCCCCAGCATTTT.

The gene calls are TRBV7-2 and TRBJ2-5, with TRBD2 as a possible D gene (5 bases). Germline loops: CDR1 SGHTA, CDR2 FQGNSA. Deletions cut 0 bases from V and 5 bases from J, with 13 bases between. This CDR3 is built from 15 residues. The CDR3 nucleotides read TGTGCCAGCAGCTTAGCGAACTCCCCGGGGGAGACCCAGTACTTC. This gives the protein CASSLANSPGETQYF.

The V gene is TRBV28, the J gene TRBJ2-3; 8 bases are shared with TRBD1. The CDR3 consists of 14 residues. V was pared by 5 bases and J by 1 base, with 2 bases of the junction left unmatched. Germline V gene lookup returns CDR1 MDHEN and CDR2 SYDVKM. CDR3 region: CASSQGQGTDTQYF. The CDR3 region has the DNA TGTGCCAGCAGTCAGGGACAGGGCACAGATACGCAGTATTTT.

This rearrangement joins TRBV5-6 to TRBJ2-1, with 8 bases aligning to TRBD2. Germline CDR1 and CDR2: SGHDT and YYEEEE. The CDR3 has 15 residues. The junction had 5 bases not matched to a gene; V was cut back by 4 bases and J by 2 bases. The CDR3 DNA sequence: TGTGCCAGCAGCCTTCGGGGGGGACCCTACAATGAGCAGTTCTTC. Encoded protein: CASSLRGGPYNEQFF.